Described below is a single T cell receptor (beta chain) sequence and its context. Its antigen is as yet unknown. The sample comes from a study of cytomegalovirus exposure and HLA in healthy donors. Study summary: Tens of millions of unique TCRs from HLA-typed donors were held in an early data release.

This PCR relied on a set of 60 Vbeta primers and 13 Jbeta primers. Data came from immunoSEQ multiplex PCR; TCRdb stores just in-frame clones and leaves some out. The sample consists of some 54,000 clones, 80% of them appearing once. Regarding the study as a whole: In a later analysis, V- and J-gene trimming of beta chains associated with a DCLRE1C missense variant, replicated independently. The study designated roughly 160 TCR beta chains cytomegalovirus-associated. Sequencing artifact likely explains a cluster of highly shared sequence variants.

The source of this sequence is a male donor in good health and CMV-seronegative. Sequencing used PBMCs.

This chain's CDR3 is CASSQVASGADEQFF. In DNA, the CDR3 is TGTGCCAGCAGCCAAGTGGCTAGCGGGGCTGATGAGCAGTTCTTC. This chain links TRBV4-2 with TRBJ2-1; 9 bases align to TRBD2. The CDR3 covers 15 residues. CDR1 and CDR2 (germline): LGHNA, YNFKEQ. Unmatched junction bases numbered 6, after V lost 1 base and J lost 8 bases.